This is a list of T cell receptor beta chains from one sample in a study of T cell responses to AZD1222 COVID-19 vaccine. TCRdb's table, derived via immunoSEQ multiplex PCR, lists solely in-frame clones and lacks some. The data contain some 190,000 clones, about nine tenths of them singletons. The input for sequencing was peripheral blood, taken 28 days after the second AZD1222 dose. The origin of the receptors is an adult who received the AZD1222 COVID-19 vaccine. The CDR3 runs from the conserved cysteine through the conserved F or W. Fields, in order: V gene, J gene, CDR3 protein.

V gene: TRBV28; J gene: TRBJ2-7; CDR3 protein: CASHDTSGAVYEQYF
V gene: TRBV4-3; J gene: TRBJ2-1; CDR3 protein: CASRAGNEQFF
V gene: TRBV29-1; J gene: TRBJ2-2; CDR3 protein: CSVGDREHFSGGAPAGELFF
V gene: TRBV28; J gene: TRBJ1-2; CDR3 protein: CASSPPGQGSNYGYTF
V gene: TRBV18; J gene: TRBJ1-3; CDR3 protein: CASSPPSTGAGNTIYF
V gene: TRBV10-1; J gene: TRBJ1-1; CDR3 protein: CASRPGHLNTEAFF
V gene: TRBV7-2; J gene: TRBJ1-1; CDR3 protein: CASSLGNLIEAFF
V gene: TRBV30; J gene: TRBJ2-1; CDR3 protein: CAWSTIDSLQFF
V gene: TRBV5-5; J gene: TRBJ2-2; CDR3 protein: CASSFTGTGNTGELFF
V gene: TRBV7-2; J gene: TRBJ1-5; CDR3 protein: CASSLMTGNQPQHF
V gene: TRBV19; J gene: TRBJ1-2; CDR3 protein: CASMTETRGYTF
V gene: TRBV4-3; J gene: TRBJ1-4; CDR3 protein: CASSQDRRQGLEKLFF
V gene: TRBV2; J gene: TRBJ2-2; CDR3 protein: CASSGGSANTGELFF
V gene: TRBV6-1; J gene: TRBJ2-7; CDR3 protein: CASSEMLGQGEYEQYF
V gene: TRBV5-6; J gene: TRBJ2-3; CDR3 protein: CASSRRNLRDTDTQYF
V gene: TRBV28; J gene: TRBJ1-5; CDR3 protein: CASRWGTGIGQPQHF
V gene: TRBV9; J gene: TRBJ2-7; CDR3 protein: CASSVAGADGRQYF
V gene: TRBV10-3; J gene: TRBJ2-1; CDR3 protein: CAISESNQGPSYNEQFF